These T cell receptor beta chains were read from a single sample in a study of T cells expressing NK-cell markers. TCRdb re-called the 5' RACE reads, yielding one record per CDR3 amino acid sequence without DNA. The sample has fewer than 550,000 distinct CDR3 sequences, and its top ten clones hold over 1.3%. Sequenced input: blood T cells: a sorted CD56 or NKG2C T cell subset, CD4+ or CD8+ T cells, or bulk PBMC T cells (not recorded which). Source of these receptors: a woman aged 45-60 years in good health. The CDR3 runs from the conserved cysteine through the conserved F or W.

16	TRBV18	TRBJ2-5	CASSPFGLAKQETQYF
15	TRBV11-2	TRBJ1-2	CASSSLRGFGEGYTF
16	TRBV7-6	TRBJ2-6	CASSLEGLSGANVLTF
19	TRBV6-1	TRBJ2-4	CASSNQGGVVALAKNIQYF
16	TRBV10-3	TRBJ1-5	CAISDPDGTYNQPQHF
16	TRBV5-1	TRBJ1-2	CASSWAREGMIYGYTF
11	TRBV12-5	TRBJ1-1	CASGGSTEAFF
15	TRBV7-2	TRBJ1-4	CASKRDPSTNEKLFF
14	TRBV25-1	TRBJ1-4	CASTGTGYREKLFF
15	TRBV18	TRBJ2-2	CASSPMRESGGELFF
13	TRBV5-1	TRBJ1-3	CASRRTDGNTIYF
13	TRBV12-3/TRBV12-4	TRBJ2-2	CASSLRLVGELFF
15	TRBV6-5	TRBJ1-5	CASSPLHLGNQPQHF
15	TRBV12-3/TRBV12-4	TRBJ2-3	CASSYLRQDTDTQYF
15	TRBV15	TRBJ2-1	CATSRKKAGSNEQFF
17	TRBV10-3	TRBJ2-1	CAISEVGAGAAYNEQFF
20	TRBV24-1	TRBJ2-1	CATSDLRGRRSGSSDNEQFF
15	TRBV12-3/TRBV12-4	TRBJ1-1	CASSPNAGGRTEAFF
13	TRBV6-1	TRBJ2-3	CASRAGGRDTQYF
15	TRBV6-5	TRBJ1-1	CASSYGTAINTEAFF
16	TRBV24-1	TRBJ2-1	CATSDAGQGSYNEQFF